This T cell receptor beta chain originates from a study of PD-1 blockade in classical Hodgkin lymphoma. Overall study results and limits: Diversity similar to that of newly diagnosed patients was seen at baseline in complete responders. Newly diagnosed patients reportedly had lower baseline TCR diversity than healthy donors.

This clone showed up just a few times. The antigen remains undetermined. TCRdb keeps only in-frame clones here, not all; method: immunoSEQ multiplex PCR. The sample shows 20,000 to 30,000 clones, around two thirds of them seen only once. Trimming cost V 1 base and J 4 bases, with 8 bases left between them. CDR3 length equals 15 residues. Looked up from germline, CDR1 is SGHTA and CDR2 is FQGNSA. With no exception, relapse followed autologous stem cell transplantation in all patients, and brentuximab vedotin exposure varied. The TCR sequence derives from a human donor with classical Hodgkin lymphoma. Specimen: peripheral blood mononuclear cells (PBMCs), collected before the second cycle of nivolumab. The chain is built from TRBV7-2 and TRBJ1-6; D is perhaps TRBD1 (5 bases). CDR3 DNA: TGTGCCAGCAGCTTAGTTAAGGGGTATAATTCACCCCTCCACTTT. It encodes CASSLVKGYNSPLHF.